This T cell receptor beta chain derives from a study of blood T cell repertoires in COVID-19. Study-level information: Sites in the United States, Italy and Spain provided acute and convalescent COVID-19 samples. From T cells, B-cell-depleted T cells, or PBMCs came the material, which was cDNA or gDNA.

Germline loops: CDR1 SGHTS, CDR2 YDEGEE. Deletions cut 4 bases from V and 4 bases from J, with 15 bases between. This CDR3 is built from 14 residues. This clone appeared once. Original handling: Estimates of nucleated cell counts were drawn from the amplification of reference gene primers. Repertoires were generated with immunoSEQ multiplex PCR, while TCRdb's copy carries only in-frame clones and drops some. The DNA was the basis for D and trimming; V, J and clone size are from that table. The sample shows 55,000 to 80,000 clones, approximately 80% of them seen only once. This chain joins TRBV5-8 and TRBJ2-7, with D possibly matching TRBD2 (6 bases). The receptor was derived from a man aged 65 to 79 with acute or convalescent COVID-19. What was sequenced was peripheral blood. The CDR3 DNA is TGTGCCAGCAGCCCCGGAGGGCCTCGGTACGAGCAGTACTTC. Translated: CASSPGGPRYEQYF.